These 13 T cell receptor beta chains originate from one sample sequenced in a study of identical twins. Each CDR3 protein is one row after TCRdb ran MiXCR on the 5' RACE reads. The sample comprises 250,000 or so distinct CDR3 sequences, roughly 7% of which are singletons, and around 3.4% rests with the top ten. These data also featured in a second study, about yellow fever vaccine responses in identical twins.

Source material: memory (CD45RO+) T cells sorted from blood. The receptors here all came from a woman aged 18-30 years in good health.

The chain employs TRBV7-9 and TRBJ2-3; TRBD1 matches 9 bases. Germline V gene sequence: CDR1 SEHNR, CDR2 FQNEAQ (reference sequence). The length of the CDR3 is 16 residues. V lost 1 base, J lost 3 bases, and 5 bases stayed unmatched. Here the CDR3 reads CASSLGNRGQTDTQYF. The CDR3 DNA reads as TGTGCCAGCAGCTTAGGGAACAGGGGGCAGACAGATACGCAGTATTTT.

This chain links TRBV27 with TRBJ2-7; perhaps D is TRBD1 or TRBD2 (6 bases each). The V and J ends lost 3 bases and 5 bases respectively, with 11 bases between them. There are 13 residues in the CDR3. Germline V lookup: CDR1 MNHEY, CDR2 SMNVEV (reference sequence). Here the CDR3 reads CASSFWGAHEQYF. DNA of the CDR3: TGTGCCAGCAGTTTTTGGGGGGCACACGAGCAGTACTTC.

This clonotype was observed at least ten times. Here the CDR3 DNA reads TGTGCCAGCAGTGAATATGCCGGAGGGGAAGATGAGCAGTTCTTC. It translates to CASSEYAGGEDEQFF. The chain couples TRBV6-1 to TRBJ2-1, with D possibly matching TRBD2 (6 bases). Germline loops: CDR1 MNHNS, CDR2 SASEGT. Between the trimmed V and J ends, which lost 2 bases and 8 bases, there was a span of 16 bases. The CDR3 runs to 15 residues.

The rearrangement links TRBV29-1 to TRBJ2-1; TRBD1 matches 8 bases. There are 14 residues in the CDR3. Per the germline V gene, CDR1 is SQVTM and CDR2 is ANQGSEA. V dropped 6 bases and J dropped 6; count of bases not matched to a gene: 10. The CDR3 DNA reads TGCAGCGTCAACCGAGGGGGGACAGGCAATGAGCAGTTCTTC. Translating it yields CSVNRGGTGNEQFF.

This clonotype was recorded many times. The CDR3 sequence is CASRGVGGAAYNEQFF. CDR3 bases: TGCGCCAGCAGGGGGGTGGGAGGGGCCGCCTACAATGAGCAGTTCTTC. V is TRBV10-2 and J is TRBJ2-1; 7 nucleotides align to TRBD2. This CDR3 spans 16 amino acids. The ends lost 6 bases at V and 2 bases at J; junction bases unmatched: 10. Germline values: CDR1 WSHSY, CDR2 SAAADI.

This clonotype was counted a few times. CDR3 in amino acids: CASSFRQGEGYTF. DNA of the CDR3: TGTGCCAGCAGCTTTCGACAGGGGGAGGGCTACACCTTC. This rearrangement joins TRBV7-9 to TRBJ1-2, with 9 bases aligning to TRBD1. The CDR3 runs to 13 residues. The germline V gene encodes CDR1 SEHNR and CDR2 FQNEAQ (reference sequence). V shed 3 bases and J 8 bases; nucleotides not matched to a gene: 4.

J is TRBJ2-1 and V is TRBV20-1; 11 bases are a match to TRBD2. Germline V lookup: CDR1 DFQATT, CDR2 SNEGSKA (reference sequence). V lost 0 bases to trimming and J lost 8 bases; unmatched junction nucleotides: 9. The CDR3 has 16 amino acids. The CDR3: CSARDRSGRVGYEQFF. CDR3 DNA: TGCAGTGCTAGAGACCGTAGCGGGAGGGTAGGCTATGAGCAGTTCTTC.

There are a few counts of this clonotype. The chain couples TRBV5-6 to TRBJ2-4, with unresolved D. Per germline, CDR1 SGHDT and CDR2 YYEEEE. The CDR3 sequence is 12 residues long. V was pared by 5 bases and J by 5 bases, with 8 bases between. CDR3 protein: CASRGDENIQYF. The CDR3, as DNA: TGTGCCAGCAGGGGTGACGAAAACATTCAGTACTTC.

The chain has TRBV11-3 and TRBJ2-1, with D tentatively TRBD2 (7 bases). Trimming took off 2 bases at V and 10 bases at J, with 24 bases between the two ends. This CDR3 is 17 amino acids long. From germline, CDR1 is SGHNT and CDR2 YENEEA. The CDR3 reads CASSLTDGSWGGIEQFF. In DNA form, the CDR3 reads TGTGCCAGCAGCTTAACAGATGGGAGTTGGGGGGGCATCGAGCAGTTCTTC.

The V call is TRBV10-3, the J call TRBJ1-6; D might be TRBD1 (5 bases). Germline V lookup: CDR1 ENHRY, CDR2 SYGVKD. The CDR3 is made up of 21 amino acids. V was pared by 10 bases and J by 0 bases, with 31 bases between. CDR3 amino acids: CATFYLTGTSISCSYNSPLHF. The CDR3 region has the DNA TGTGCCACCTTTTATCTCACTGGGACCTCGATATCATGCTCCTATAATTCACCCCTCCACTTT.

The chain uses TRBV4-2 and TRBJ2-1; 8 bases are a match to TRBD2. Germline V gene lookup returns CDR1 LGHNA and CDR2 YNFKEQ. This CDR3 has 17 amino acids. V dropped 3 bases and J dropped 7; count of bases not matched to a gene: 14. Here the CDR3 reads CASSQISGGPEVNEQFF. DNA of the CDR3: TGTGCCAGCAGCCAGATCTCGGGAGGGCCGGAGGTAAATGAGCAGTTCTTC.

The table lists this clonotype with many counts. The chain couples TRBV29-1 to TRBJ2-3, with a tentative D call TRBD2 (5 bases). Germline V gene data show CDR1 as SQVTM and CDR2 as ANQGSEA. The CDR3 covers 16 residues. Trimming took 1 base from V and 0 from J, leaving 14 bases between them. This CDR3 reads CSVEGTQSRSTDTQYF. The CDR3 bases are TGCAGCGTTGAAGGGACTCAATCAAGGAGCACAGATACGCAGTATTTT.

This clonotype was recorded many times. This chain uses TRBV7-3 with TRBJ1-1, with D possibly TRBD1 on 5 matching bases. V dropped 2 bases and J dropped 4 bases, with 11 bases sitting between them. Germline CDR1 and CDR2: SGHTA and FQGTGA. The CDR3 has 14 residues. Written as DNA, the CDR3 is TGTGCCAGCAGCTTAGGGCAGGGAAGCACTGAAGCTTTCTTT. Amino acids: CASSLGQGSTEAFF.